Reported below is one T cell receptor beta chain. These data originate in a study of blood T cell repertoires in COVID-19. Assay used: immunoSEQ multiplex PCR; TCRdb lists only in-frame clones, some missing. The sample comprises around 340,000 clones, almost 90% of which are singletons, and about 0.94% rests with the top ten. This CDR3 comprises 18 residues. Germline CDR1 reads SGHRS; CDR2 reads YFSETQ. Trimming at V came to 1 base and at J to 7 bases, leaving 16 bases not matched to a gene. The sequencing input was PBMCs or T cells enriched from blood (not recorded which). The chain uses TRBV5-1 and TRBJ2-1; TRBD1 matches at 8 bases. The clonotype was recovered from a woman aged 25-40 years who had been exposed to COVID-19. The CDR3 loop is CASSLSLGVQGALNEQFF. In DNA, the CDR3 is TGCGCCAGCAGCTTGTCCTTGGGGGTTCAGGGGGCGTTGAATGAGCAGTTCTTC.